The 20 T cell receptor beta chains presented below share a single source sample, sequenced in a study of shared clonotypes between healthy human individuals. Assay used: immunoSEQ multiplex PCR; TCRdb lists only in-frame clones, some missing. Of some 1,100,000 clones listed, 70% to 80% are singletons. The sample comprised memory CD4+ T cells from PBMCs. Subset noted: CD45RA-negative fraction. The receptors come from a man aged 18 to 30 in good health. Some clones in this sample may be carry-over from other donors' samples.

The chain links TRBV18 to TRBJ2-3; D perhaps matches TRBD1 (5 bases). The ends were cut back, 3 bases at V and 6 bases at J, with 13 bases in the middle. There are 14 residues in the CDR3. Germline V CDR1 and CDR2: KGHSH, LQKENI. CDR3 DNA sequence: TGTGCCAGCTCACCCTCGACAGTCCGGGATACGCAGTATTTT. This sequence encodes CASSPSTVRDTQYF.

This chain connects TRBV15 to TRBJ1-3; D might be TRBD1 (5 bases). The CDR3 runs to 17 residues. Germline CDR1 and CDR2: LNHNV and YYDKDF (reference sequence). Trimming pared 0 bases from V and 0 bases from J, leaving 12 bases between. The CDR3 coding sequence is TGTGCCACCAGCAGAGATCCCGGTGGGGGCTCTGGAAACACCATATATTTT. This codes for CATSRDPGGGSGNTIYF.

The rearrangement uses TRBV29-1 and TRBJ2-3; D ambiguous. V was clipped by 7 bases and J by 3 bases, with 17 bases between them. Germline lookup yields CDR1 SQVTM and CDR2 ANQGSEA. The CDR3 runs 14 residues. This CDR3 is CSAEGEGRTDTQYF. CDR3 nucleotide sequence: TGCAGCGCCGAAGGTGAAGGGCGGACAGATACGCAGTATTTT.

CDR3 in amino acids: CASSQRTAGGYTF. CDR3 DNA: TGCGCCAGCAGCCAGAGGACCGCTGGTGGCTACACCTTC. J is TRBJ1-2 and V is TRBV4-1; no reliable D call. Trimming stripped 3 bases from V and 7 bases from J, with 12 bases between. This CDR3 region has 13 residues. CDR1 and CDR2 from the germline V gene are MGHRA and YSYEKL.

The chain uses TRBV2 and TRBJ1-5, with D tentatively TRBD1 (5 bases). There are 15 residues in the CDR3. V lost 4 bases and J lost 6, with 16 bases in between. Germline V gene data show CDR1 as SNHLY and CDR2 as FYNNEI. The CDR3 region has the DNA TGTGCCAGCAGTGGAGAGGGCAGGGCGGGTCAGCCCCAGCATTTT. Its protein product is CASSGEGRAGQPQHF.

The J gene is TRBJ1-2, the V gene TRBV5-5; no definite D call. Deletions cut 4 bases from V and 6 bases from J, with 13 bases between. This CDR3 comprises 13 residues. Germline V CDR1 and CDR2: SGHKS, YYEKEE (reference sequence). The CDR3 loop is CASSENLKDGYTF. The CDR3 DNA reads as TGTGCCAGCAGCGAAAACTTGAAGGATGGCTACACCTTC.

The J gene is TRBJ1-1, the V gene TRBV4-2, with D possibly matching TRBD1 (6 bases). Trimming left V 4 bases short and J 2 bases short, with 8 bases between. Germline V gene sequence: CDR1 LGHNA, CDR2 YNFKEQ. The CDR3 covers 13 residues. CDR3 residues: CASSLQGNTEAFF. The CDR3 DNA follows: TGTGCCAGCAGCCTACAGGGAAACACTGAAGCTTTCTTT.

This chain connects TRBV5-8 to TRBJ2-2; 8 bases fit TRBD2. The V and J ends lost 4 bases and 4 bases, in that order; junction bases with no gene match: 12. The CDR3 covers 17 residues. The V gene's germline CDR1 is SGHTS and CDR2 YDEGEE. The CDR3 DNA sequence: TGTGCCAGCAGCGGGATCGGGAGGGCGAGAGGCACCGGGGAGCTGTTTTTT. Translated, it gives CASSGIGRARGTGELFF.

V and J are TRBV5-8 and TRBJ1-5; D not certain. Trimming pared 0 bases from V and 6 bases from J, leaving 19 bases between. The CDR3 loop spans 17 amino acids. The germline gives CDR1 SGHTS, CDR2 YDEGEE. The CDR3 loop is CASSLDATSVVVQPQHF. Written as DNA, the CDR3 is TGTGCCAGCAGCTTGGACGCCACTTCGGTAGTGGTTCAGCCCCAGCATTTT.

The rearrangement joins TRBV6-5 to TRBJ2-3; no definite D call. The germline V gene has CDR1 MNHEY and CDR2 SVGAGI. Trimming took 0 bases from V and 2 from J, leaving 6 bases between them. The CDR3 extends over 14 amino acids. Written as DNA, the CDR3 is TGTGCCAGCAGTTACTCCCTCCCCACAGATACGCAGTATTTT. It codes for CASSYSLPTDTQYF.

The chain uses TRBV5-1 and TRBJ2-5; D is perhaps TRBD1 or TRBD2 (6 bases each). Trimming removed 4 bases from V and 5 bases from J, with 15 bases in between. The CDR3 spans 14 residues. Germline CDR1 SGHRS, CDR2 YFSETQ. The CDR3 reads CASSDERGGETQYF. CDR3 DNA: TGCGCCAGCAGCGACGAGCGAGGGGGGGAGACCCAGTACTTC.

The rearrangement joins TRBV30 to TRBJ2-2; no reliable D call. Germline CDR1 and CDR2: GTSNPN and SVGIG (reference sequence). The CDR3 length is 13 residues. Trimming cost V 2 bases and J 1 base, with 5 bases left between them. DNA for the CDR3: TGTGCCTGGAGTAGCAGGAACACCGGGGAGCTGTTTTTT. Protein sequence: CAWSSRNTGELFF. The full variable domain, in which reference TRBV30 and TRBJ2-2 provide the parts outside the CDR3, is SQTIHQWPATLVQPVGSPLSLECTVEGTSNPNLYWYRQAAGRGLQLLFYSVGIGQISSEVPQNLSASRPQDRQFILSSKKLLLSDSGFYLCAWSSRNTGELFFGEGSRLTVL.

The rearrangement links TRBV7-9 to TRBJ2-5; D gene ambiguous. The V end was cut by 6 bases, the J end by 5 bases, with 13 bases between. This CDR3 is built from 13 residues. CDR1 is SEHNR, CDR2 FQNEAQ, per germline (reference sequence). CDR3 amino acids: CASRRTGVETQYF. Here the CDR3 DNA reads TGTGCCAGCAGACGGACCGGAGTTGAGACCCAGTACTTC.

The V call is TRBV6-6, the J call TRBJ1-2; D might be TRBD1 (5 bases). Trimming left V 7 bases short and J 13 bases short, with 19 bases between. This CDR3 region has 12 residues. Germline V gene data show CDR1 as MNHNY and CDR2 as SVGAGI (reference sequence). DNA for the CDR3: TGTGCCAGCACCCGAGGGGAGGAGTTTGCCACCTTC. This encodes CASTRGEEFATF.

This chain links TRBV11-2 with TRBJ2-1; maybe TRBD2 (6 bases). The CDR3 covers 15 residues. Per germline, CDR1 SGHAT and CDR2 FQNNGV. V was pared by 5 bases and J by 1 base, with 12 bases between. The DNA of the CDR3 is TGTGCCAGCAGCCGAATGGGGACTTCCTACAATGAGCAGTTCTTC. It codes for CASSRMGTSYNEQFF.

This sequence joins TRBV10-1 and TRBJ2-4, with D unclear. This CDR3 spans 16 amino acids. Trimming cost V 3 bases and J 4 bases, with 16 bases left between them. Germline-derived CDR1 and CDR2 are WNHNN and SYGVQD (reference sequence). CDR3 coding DNA: TGCGCCAGCAGTGACAAAGCTGGCCTTTATAAAAACATTCAGTACTTC. Translating it yields CASSDKAGLYKNIQYF.

The chain recombines TRBV29-1 with TRBJ2-1; a weak D match, TRBD2 (6 bases). The ends were cut back, 3 bases at V and 0 bases at J, with 15 bases in the middle. The CDR3 loop spans 16 amino acids. Germline V gives CDR1 SQVTM, CDR2 ANQGSEA. The CDR3 region is CSVEVGGASSYNEQFF. The CDR3 nucleotides read TGCAGCGTTGAGGTCGGCGGGGCGAGCTCCTACAATGAGCAGTTCTTC.

This clone has just a few counts. J is TRBJ1-2 and V is TRBV5-5, with D perhaps matching TRBD1 (5 bases). V shed 4 bases and J shed 9 bases, with 16 bases lying between them. CDR1 SGHKS and CDR2 YYEKEE come from the germline V gene (reference sequence). The CDR3 sequence is 13 residues long. The CDR3 is CASSLRAGSSYTF. CDR3 nucleotides: TGTGCCAGCAGCCTTAGGGCAGGGAGTAGCTACACCTTC.

This clone was detected only a few times. The rearrangement links TRBV5-6 to TRBJ2-3; D is unresolved. The germline V and J ends were trimmed by 6 bases and 5 bases, with 13 bases remaining between them. The CDR3 extends over 13 amino acids. CDR1 and CDR2 (germline): SGHDT, YYEEEE. The CDR3 loop is CASTGPGRDTQYF. The CDR3 DNA sequence: TGTGCCAGCACGGGCCCCGGTAGAGATACGCAGTATTTT.

The chain couples TRBV28 to TRBJ2-1, with D hard to call. Germline V lookup: CDR1 MDHEN, CDR2 SYDVKM. Between the trimmed V and J ends, which lost 5 bases and 8 bases, there was a span of 10 bases. The CDR3 runs to 12 residues. The CDR3 DNA is TGTGCCAGCAGTGCCCCGCGATATGAGCAGTTCTTC. The encoded protein is CASSAPRYEQFF. Supplemented by reference TRBV28 and TRBJ2-1, the full variable domain reads DVKVTQSSRYLVKRTGEKVFLECVQDMDHENMFWYRQDPGLGLRLIYFSYDVKMKEKGDIPEGYSVSREKKERFSLILESASTNQTSMYLCASSAPRYEQFFGPGTRLTVL.